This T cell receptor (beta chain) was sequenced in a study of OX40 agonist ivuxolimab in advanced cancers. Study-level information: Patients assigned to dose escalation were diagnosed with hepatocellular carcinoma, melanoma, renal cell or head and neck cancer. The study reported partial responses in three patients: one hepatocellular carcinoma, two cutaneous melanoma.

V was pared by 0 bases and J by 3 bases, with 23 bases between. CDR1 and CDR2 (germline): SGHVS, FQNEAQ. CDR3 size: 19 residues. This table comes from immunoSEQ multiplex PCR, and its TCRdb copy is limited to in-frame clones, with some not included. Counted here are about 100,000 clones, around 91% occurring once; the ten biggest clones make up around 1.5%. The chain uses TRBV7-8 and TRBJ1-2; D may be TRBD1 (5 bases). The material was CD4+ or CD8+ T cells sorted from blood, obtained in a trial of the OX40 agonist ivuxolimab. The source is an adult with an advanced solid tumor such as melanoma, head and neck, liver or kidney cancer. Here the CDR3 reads CASSLAAGSRRVGHYGYTF. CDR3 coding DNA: TGTGCCAGCAGCTTAGCGGCGGGTTCTAGGAGGGTGGGGCACTATGGCTACACCTTC.